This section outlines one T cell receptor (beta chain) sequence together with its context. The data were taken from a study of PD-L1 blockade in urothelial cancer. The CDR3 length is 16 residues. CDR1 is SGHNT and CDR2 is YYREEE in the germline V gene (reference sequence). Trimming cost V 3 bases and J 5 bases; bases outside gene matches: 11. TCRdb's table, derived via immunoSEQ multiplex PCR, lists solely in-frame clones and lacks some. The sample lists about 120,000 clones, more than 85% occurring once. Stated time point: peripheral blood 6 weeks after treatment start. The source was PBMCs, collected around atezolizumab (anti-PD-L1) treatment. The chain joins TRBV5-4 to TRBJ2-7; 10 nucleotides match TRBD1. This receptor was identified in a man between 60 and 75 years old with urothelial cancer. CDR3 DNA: TGTGCCAGCAGCTCCCCCTGGGGGACAGGGGTCCACGAGCAGTACTTC. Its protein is CASSSPWGTGVHEQYF.